This TCR beta chain was found in a study of early T cells in non-severe SARS-CoV-2 infection. In the study overall: Bulk RNA isolated from unsorted whole blood underwent sequencing; chains were not paired. Notes on the study in general: Database matching using VDJdb favored anti-spike CD8 responses, with private and CD4 specificities left missing.

Notes on this clonotype: The target antigen is unknown.

TCRdb independently ran MiXCR on the 5' RACE reads; one entry per CDR3 protein. The repertoire holds about 58,000 distinct CDR3 sequences, with about an eighth as singletons. Trimming took 4 bases from V and 2 from J, leaving 14 bases between them. Germline V gives CDR1 WSHSY, CDR2 SAAADI. The CDR3 is made up of 15 amino acids. This sequence joins TRBV10-2 and TRBJ1-1; D is perhaps TRBD1 (6 bases). This clonotype was obtained from an adult who was a healthcare worker with PCR-confirmed SARS-CoV-2 infection or an uninfected control (not recorded which). Sequencing was carried out using whole blood. The CDR3 reads CASSGAGRGNTEAFF. The CDR3, as DNA: TGCGCCAGCAGTGGAGCGGGCAGGGGTAACACTGAAGCTTTCTTT.